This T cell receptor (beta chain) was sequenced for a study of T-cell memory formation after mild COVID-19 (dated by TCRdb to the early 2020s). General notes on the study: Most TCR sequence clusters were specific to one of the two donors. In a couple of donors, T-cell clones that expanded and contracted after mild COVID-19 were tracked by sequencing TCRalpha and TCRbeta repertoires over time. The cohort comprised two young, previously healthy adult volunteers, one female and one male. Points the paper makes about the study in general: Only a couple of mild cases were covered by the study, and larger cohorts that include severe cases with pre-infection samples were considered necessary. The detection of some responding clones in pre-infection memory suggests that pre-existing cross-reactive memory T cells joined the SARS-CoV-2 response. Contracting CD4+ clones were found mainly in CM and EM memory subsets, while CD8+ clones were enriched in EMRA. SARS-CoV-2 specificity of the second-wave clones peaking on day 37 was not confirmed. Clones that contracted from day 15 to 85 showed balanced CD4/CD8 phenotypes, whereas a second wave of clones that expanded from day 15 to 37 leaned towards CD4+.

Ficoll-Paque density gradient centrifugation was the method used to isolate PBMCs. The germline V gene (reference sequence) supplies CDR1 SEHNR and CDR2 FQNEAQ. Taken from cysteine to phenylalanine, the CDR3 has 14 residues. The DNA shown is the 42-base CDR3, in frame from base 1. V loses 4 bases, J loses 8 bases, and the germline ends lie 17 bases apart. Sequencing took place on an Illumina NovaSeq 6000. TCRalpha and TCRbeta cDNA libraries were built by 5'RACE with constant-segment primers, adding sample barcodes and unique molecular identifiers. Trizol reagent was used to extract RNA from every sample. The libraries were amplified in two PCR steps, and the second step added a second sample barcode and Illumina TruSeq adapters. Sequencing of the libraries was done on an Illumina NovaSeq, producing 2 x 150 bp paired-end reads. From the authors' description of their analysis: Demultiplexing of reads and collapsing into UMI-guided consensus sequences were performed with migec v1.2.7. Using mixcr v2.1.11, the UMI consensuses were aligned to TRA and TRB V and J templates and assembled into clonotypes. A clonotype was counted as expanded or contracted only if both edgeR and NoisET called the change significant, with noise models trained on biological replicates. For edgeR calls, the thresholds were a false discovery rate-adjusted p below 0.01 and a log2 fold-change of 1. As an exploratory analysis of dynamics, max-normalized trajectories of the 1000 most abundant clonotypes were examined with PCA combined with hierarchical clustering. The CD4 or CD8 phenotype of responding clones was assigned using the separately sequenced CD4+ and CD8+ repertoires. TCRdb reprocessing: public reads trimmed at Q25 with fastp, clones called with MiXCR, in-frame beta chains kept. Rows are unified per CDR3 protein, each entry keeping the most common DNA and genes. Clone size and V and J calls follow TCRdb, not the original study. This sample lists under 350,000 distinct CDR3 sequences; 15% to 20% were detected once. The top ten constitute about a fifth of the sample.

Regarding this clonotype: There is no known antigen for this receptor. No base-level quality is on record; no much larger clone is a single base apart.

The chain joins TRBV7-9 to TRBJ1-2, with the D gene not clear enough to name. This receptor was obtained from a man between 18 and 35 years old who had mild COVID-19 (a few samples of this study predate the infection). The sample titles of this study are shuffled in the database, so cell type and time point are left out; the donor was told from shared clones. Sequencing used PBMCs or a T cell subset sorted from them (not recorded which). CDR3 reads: CASSSRTAQPGYTF. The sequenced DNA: TGTGCCAGCAGCTCCCGGACGGCCCAACCGGGCTACACCTTC.